These 23 T cell receptor beta chains were all obtained from the same sample, sequenced in a study of radiotherapy plus CTLA-4 blockade in lung cancer. The method was immunoSEQ multiplex PCR; TCRdb's version includes in-frame clones alone and lacks a portion of them. The sample consists of approximately 50,000 clones, 70% to 85% of them appearing once. The sample in question was peripheral blood, obtained from a patient treated with radiotherapy plus ipilimumab. The receptors shown here come from a human donor with non-small cell lung cancer whose response to radiotherapy plus ipilimumab could not be evaluated.

The V call is TRBV19, the J call TRBJ1-4; 9 nucleotides agree with TRBD1. The CDR3 is 13 amino acids. The germline gives CDR1 LNHDA, CDR2 SQIVND (reference sequence). V trimming: 7 bases; J trimming: 5 bases; junction bases outside the gene matches: 2. The CDR3 is CASIGTGNEKLFF. CDR3 in DNA: TGTGCCAGTATAGGGACAGGGAATGAAAAACTGTTTTTT.

The chain couples TRBV18 to TRBJ2-1; 10 bases are shared with TRBD2. Germline trimming cut 4 bases from V and 0 bases from J; bases unmatched to any gene: 6. The CDR3 spans 17 residues. Germline CDR1 KGHSH, CDR2 LQKENI. The CDR3 loop reads CASSLVTSGSSYNEQFF. CDR3 DNA: TGTGCCAGCTCACTAGTGACTAGCGGGTCCTCCTACAATGAGCAGTTCTTC.

This chain links TRBV28 with TRBJ2-3, with D possibly being TRBD1 (6 bases). The V gene lost 6 bases and the J gene lost 3 bases, with 13 bases spanning the gap. The germline gives CDR1 MDHEN, CDR2 SYDVKM. This CDR3 has 14 residues. This CDR3 reads CASSGRGATDTQYF. Written as DNA, the CDR3 is TGTGCCAGCAGCGGCAGGGGTGCAACAGATACGCAGTATTTT.

The rearrangement joins TRBV9 to TRBJ2-3; 11 bases map to TRBD2. CDR1 SGDLS and CDR2 YYNGEE come from the germline V gene. Unmatched junction bases numbered 12, after V lost 2 bases and J lost 1 base. CDR3 size: 19 residues. The CDR3 sequence: CASSVTIAGGPWGTDTQYF. Here the CDR3 DNA reads TGTGCCAGCAGCGTCACCATAGCGGGAGGGCCCTGGGGCACAGATACGCAGTATTTT.

CDR3 amino acids: CASSQEPPRETGNTIYF. CDR3 nucleotide sequence: TGCGCCAGCAGCCAAGAACCCCCCAGGGAAACTGGAAACACCATATATTTT. The chain combines TRBV4-1 with TRBJ1-3; TRBD1 is a possible D gene (5 bases). Germline V lookup: CDR1 MGHRA, CDR2 YSYEKL. V lost 0 bases to trimming and J lost 2 bases, with 14 bases between them. This CDR3 spans 17 amino acids.

The chain combines TRBV19 with TRBJ2-4; TRBD1 matches 7 bases. The CDR3 totals 19 residues. The germline CDR1 and CDR2 sequences are LNHDA and SQIVND (reference sequence). Trimming at V came to 4 bases and at J to 0 bases, leaving 15 bases not matched to a gene. This CDR3 is CASSRTGTDYSSAKNIQYF. For the CDR3, the DNA is TGTGCCAGTAGTAGAACCGGGACAGATTACAGTTCAGCCAAAAACATTCAGTACTTC.

The chain employs TRBV7-2 and TRBJ2-3; D perhaps matches TRBD1 (5 bases). Between the trimmed V and J ends, which lost 4 bases and 3 bases, there was a span of 14 bases. From germline, CDR1 is SGHTA and CDR2 FQGNSA. This CDR3 region has 15 residues. The CDR3 loop reads CASSSLRSGTDTQYF. The DNA for the CDR3 is TGTGCCAGCAGCTCGCTTCGGTCAGGGACAGATACGCAGTATTTT. Complete variable domain (other parts from reference TRBV7-2 and TRBJ2-3): GAGVSQSPSNKVTEKGKDVELRCDPISGHTALYWYRQSLGQGLEFLIYFQGNSAPDKSGLPSDRFSAERTGGSVSTLTIQRTQQEDSAVYLCASSSLRSGTDTQYFGPGTRLTVL.

This clone occurred a few times. The CDR3 nucleotides read TGTGCCAGCAGCTCCCCAACCGCGCCCCACGAGCAGTACTTC. Translated, it gives CASSSPTAPHEQYF. V gene TRBV7-9 combines with J gene TRBJ2-7; D call uncertain. CDR1 and CDR2 from the germline V gene are SEHNR and FQNEAQ (reference sequence). Trimming left V 4 bases short and J 5 bases short, with 15 bases between. The CDR3 contains 14 residues.

The chain carries TRBV4-3 and TRBJ2-1; 11 positions match TRBD2. This CDR3 spans 18 amino acids. Per the germline V gene, CDR1 is LGHNA and CDR2 is YSLEER. Trimming removed 0 bases from V and 3 bases from J; junction bases left unmatched: 7. CDR3 nucleotide sequence: TGCGCCAGCAGCCAAGATCCCCCCGGGACTAGCGGCTACAATGAGCAGTTCTTC. Its translation: CASSQDPPGTSGYNEQFF.

Written as DNA, the CDR3 is TGTGCCAGCAGCTTAGAGCTTCCAGATACGCAGTATTTT. This encodes CASSLELPDTQYF. V usage is TRBV7-2 and J usage is TRBJ2-3; D remains ambiguous. The germline V and J ends were trimmed by 1 base and 4 bases, with 6 bases remaining between them. The CDR3 totals 13 residues. Germline CDR1 and CDR2: SGHTA and FQGNSA. The complete variable domain, with remaining parts taken from reference TRBV7-2 and TRBJ2-3, reads GAGVSQSPSNKVTEKGKDVELRCDPISGHTALYWYRQSLGQGLEFLIYFQGNSAPDKSGLPSDRFSAERTGGSVSTLTIQRTQQEDSAVYLCASSLELPDTQYFGPGTRLTVL.

The chain couples TRBV5-1 to TRBJ2-7, with D possibly matching TRBD2 (5 bases). V dropped 4 bases and J dropped 6 bases, with 14 bases sitting between them. The CDR3 contains 13 residues. CDR1 and CDR2 (germline): SGHRS, YFSETQ. The CDR3 sequence is CASSRGSAGEQYF. In DNA, the CDR3 is TGCGCCAGCAGCCGGGGAAGCGCGGGCGAGCAGTACTTC.

The V call is TRBV10-2, the J call TRBJ2-2; 7 bases match TRBD1. J was trimmed by 5 bases and V by 4 bases; bases with no gene match: 4. This CDR3 region has 14 residues. Germline-derived CDR1 and CDR2 are WSHSY and SAAADI. CDR3 DNA: TGCGCCAGCAGTGCGGCAGGGGGTACCGGGGAGCTGTTTTTT. The encoded protein is CASSAAGGTGELFF.

This clone was detected only once. The chain joins TRBV7-9 to TRBJ2-1; TRBD2 matches 10 bases. J was trimmed by 7 bases and V by 1 base; bases with no gene match: 7. This CDR3 has 16 amino acids. Germline-derived CDR1 and CDR2 are SEHNR and FQNEAQ (reference sequence). This CDR3 reads CASSLVVLAGNNEQFF. CDR3 coding DNA: TGTGCCAGCAGCTTAGTTGTACTAGCGGGAAATAATGAGCAGTTCTTC. Supplemented by reference TRBV7-9 and TRBJ2-1, the full variable domain reads DTGVSQNPRHKITKRGQNVTFRCDPISEHNRLYWYRQTLGQGPEFLTYFQNEAQLEKSRLLSDRFSAERPKGSFSTLEIQRTEQGDSAMYLCASSLVVLAGNNEQFFGPGTRLTVL.

V gene TRBV27 combines with J gene TRBJ1-2; no clear D gene. Trimming removed 3 bases from V and 8 bases from J, with 13 bases in between. Germline CDR1 and CDR2: MNHEY and SMNVEV (reference sequence). The length of the CDR3 is 13 residues. CDR3 loop: CASSLEGTSGYTF. CDR3 nucleotide sequence: TGTGCCAGCAGTTTGGAGGGTACGAGCGGCTACACCTTC.

CDR3 loop: CASSNAHQGMPNYGYTF. The CDR3, as DNA: TGTGCCAGCAGCAACGCACACCAGGGGATGCCTAACTATGGCTACACCTTC. This sequence joins TRBV21-1 and TRBJ1-2; TRBD1 is the table's D call, not checked against the DNA. TRBV21-1 represents a pseudogene. CDR3 length equals 17 residues.

This clone was picked up a small number of times. The chain links TRBV7-2 to TRBJ1-4; no clear D gene. The germline V and J ends were trimmed by 2 bases and 1 base, with 2 bases remaining between them. Per germline, CDR1 SGHTA and CDR2 FQGNSA. There are 13 residues in the CDR3. In DNA form, the CDR3 reads TGTGCCAGCAGCTTACGAACTAATGAAAAACTGTTTTTT. This translates into CASSLRTNEKLFF.

About this clone itself: Compared with germline, one end of the junction differs, possibly owing to a read error. This chain uses TRBV27 with TRBJ2-7; TRBD1 agrees at 8 bases. This CDR3 is built from 14 residues. CDR1 is MNHEY, CDR2 SMNVEV, per germline (reference sequence). The CDR3 loop reads CASTQRARDRFAHF. CDR3 coding DNA: TGTGCCAGCACCCAGCGGGCCCGGGACAGGTTTGCCCACTTC.

The chain joins TRBV10-3 to TRBJ2-6; perhaps TRBD1 as D (5 bases). This CDR3 contains 15 residues. CDR1 is ENHRY and CDR2 is SYGVKD in the germline V gene. Trimming cost V 10 bases and J 3 bases, with 16 bases left between them. Here the CDR3 reads CATPPGKRGANVLTF. The CDR3 DNA follows: TGTGCCACCCCGCCAGGGAAACGTGGGGCCAACGTCCTGACTTTC.

In its sample, this clone was seen once. Distinct nucleotide sequences in the sample also encode this CDR3. The chain uses TRBV7-9 and TRBJ1-2; TRBD1 matches 8 bases. The CDR3 totals 13 residues. After removal of 1 base from V and 8 bases from J, the junction contained 3 bases not matched to a gene. Looked up from germline, CDR1 is SEHNR and CDR2 is FQNEAQ (reference sequence). The CDR3 reads CASSLDRGDGYTF. CDR3 nucleotide sequence: TGTGCCAGCAGCTTAGACAGGGGGGACGGCTACACCTTC.

The chain combines TRBV18 with TRBJ1-5; D is unclear. With 4 bases removed from V and 3 bases from J, the gap between germline ends came to 13 bases. Germline lookup yields CDR1 KGHSH and CDR2 LQKENI. CDR3 length: 15 residues. The CDR3 DNA reads as TGTGCCAGCTCACAACTTTCCGGGAACAATCAGCCCCAGCATTTT. Protein product: CASSQLSGNNQPQHF.

This rearrangement joins TRBV4-1 to TRBJ2-7; TRBD2 aligns across 10 bases. V trimming: 0 bases; J trimming: 6 bases; junction bases outside the gene matches: 17. The CDR3 runs 19 residues. Germline values: CDR1 MGHRA, CDR2 YSYEKL. CDR3 coding DNA: TGCGCCAGCAGCCAAGATTCGACTGGGCCCTCTAGCGGGAGAGGCGAGCAGTACTTC. Translated: CASSQDSTGPSSGRGEQYF.

The chain recombines TRBV2 with TRBJ2-1; 12 positions agree with TRBD2. After removal of 6 bases from V and 6 bases from J, the junction contained 6 bases not matched to a gene. The CDR3 has 15 amino acids. Germline loops: CDR1 SNHLY, CDR2 FYNNEI. This CDR3 reads CASSLLAGGGNEQFF. The DNA of the CDR3 is TGTGCCAGCAGCCTTCTAGCGGGAGGGGGCAATGAGCAGTTCTTC.

The chain combines TRBV5-1 with TRBJ2-3, with TRBD1 matching over 7 bases. Germline V gives CDR1 SGHRS, CDR2 YFSETQ. After removal of 3 bases from V and 4 bases from J, the junction contained 8 bases not matched to a gene. There are 15 residues in the CDR3. As DNA, the CDR3 is TGCGCCAGCAGCTCATCCACAGGGGTGGCAGATACGCAGTATTTT. Amino acids: CASSSSTGVADTQYF. Drawing the rest from reference TRBV5-1 and TRBJ2-3, the complete variable domain is KAGVTQTPRYLIKTRGQQVTLSCSPISGHRSVSWYQQTPGQGLQFLFEYFSETQRNKGNFPGRFSGRQFSNSRSEMNVSTLELGDSALYLCASSSSTGVADTQYFGPGTRLTVL.